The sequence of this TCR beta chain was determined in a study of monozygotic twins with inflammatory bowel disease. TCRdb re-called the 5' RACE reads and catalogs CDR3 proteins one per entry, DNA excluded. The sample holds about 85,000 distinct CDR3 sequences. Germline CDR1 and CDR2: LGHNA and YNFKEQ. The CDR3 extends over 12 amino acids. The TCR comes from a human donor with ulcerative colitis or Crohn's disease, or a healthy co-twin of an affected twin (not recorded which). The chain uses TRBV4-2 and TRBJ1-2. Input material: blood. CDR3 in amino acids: CASSQINYGYTF.